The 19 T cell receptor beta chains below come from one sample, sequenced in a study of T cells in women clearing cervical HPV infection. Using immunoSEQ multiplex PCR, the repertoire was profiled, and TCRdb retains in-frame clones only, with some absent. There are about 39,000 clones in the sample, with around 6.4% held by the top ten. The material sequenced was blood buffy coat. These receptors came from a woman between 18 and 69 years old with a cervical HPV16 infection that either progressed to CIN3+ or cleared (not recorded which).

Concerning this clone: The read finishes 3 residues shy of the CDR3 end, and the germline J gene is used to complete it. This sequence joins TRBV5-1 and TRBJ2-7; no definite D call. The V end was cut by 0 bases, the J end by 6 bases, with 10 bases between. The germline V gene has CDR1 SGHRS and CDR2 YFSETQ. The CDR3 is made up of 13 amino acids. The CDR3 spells CASSLAGIGEQYF. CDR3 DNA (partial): TGCGCCAGCAGCTTGGCAGGTATCGGCGAG. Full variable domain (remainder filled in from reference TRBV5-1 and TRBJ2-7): KAGVTQTPRYLIKTRGQQVTLSCSPISGHRSVSWYQQTPGQGLQFLFEYFSETQRNKGNFPGRFSGRQFSNSRSEMNVSTLELGDSALYLCASSLAGIGEQYFGPGTRLTVT.

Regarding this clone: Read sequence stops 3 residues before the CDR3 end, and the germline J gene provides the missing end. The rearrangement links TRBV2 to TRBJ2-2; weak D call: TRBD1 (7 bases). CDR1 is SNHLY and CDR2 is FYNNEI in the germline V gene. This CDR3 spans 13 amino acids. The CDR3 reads CASSPQGGEKLFF. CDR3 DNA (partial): TGTGCCAGCAGTCCCCAGGGGGGTGAAAAG.

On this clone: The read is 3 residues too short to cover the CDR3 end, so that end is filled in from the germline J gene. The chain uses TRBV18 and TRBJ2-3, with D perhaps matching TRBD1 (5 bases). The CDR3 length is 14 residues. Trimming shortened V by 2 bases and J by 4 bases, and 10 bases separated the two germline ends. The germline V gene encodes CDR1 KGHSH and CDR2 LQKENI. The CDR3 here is CASSPIGVPDTQYF. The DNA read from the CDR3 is TGTGCCAGCTCACCAATAGGGGTCCCAGATACG.

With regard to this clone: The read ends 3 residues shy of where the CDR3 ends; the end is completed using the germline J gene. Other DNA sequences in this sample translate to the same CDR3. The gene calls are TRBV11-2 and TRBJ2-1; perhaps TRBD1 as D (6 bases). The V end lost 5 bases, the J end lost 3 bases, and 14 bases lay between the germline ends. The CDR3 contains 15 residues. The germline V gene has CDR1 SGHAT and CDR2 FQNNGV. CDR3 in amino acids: CASSLGRGGYNEQFF. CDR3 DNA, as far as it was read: TGTGCCAGCAGCCTGGGGCGAGGGGGCTACAATGAG.

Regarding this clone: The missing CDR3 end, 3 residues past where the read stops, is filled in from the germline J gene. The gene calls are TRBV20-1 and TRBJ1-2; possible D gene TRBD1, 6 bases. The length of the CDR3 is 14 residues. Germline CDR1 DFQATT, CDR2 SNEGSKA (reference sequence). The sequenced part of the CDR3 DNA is TGCAGTGCTATGAGCGACGGGGGGCTATACGAC. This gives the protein CSAMSDGGLYD. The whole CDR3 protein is CSAMSDGGLYDYTF.

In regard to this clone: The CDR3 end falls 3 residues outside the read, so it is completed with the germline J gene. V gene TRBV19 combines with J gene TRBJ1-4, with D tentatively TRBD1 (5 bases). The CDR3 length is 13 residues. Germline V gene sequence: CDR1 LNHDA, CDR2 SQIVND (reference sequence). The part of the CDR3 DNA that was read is TGTGCCAGTACGGTGGGAAGGGGATCACCA. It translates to CASTVGRGSP. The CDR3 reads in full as CASTVGRGSPLFF. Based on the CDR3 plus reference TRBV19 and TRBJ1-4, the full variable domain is DGGITQSPKYLFRKEGQNVTLSCEQNLNHDAMYWYRQDPGQGLRLIYYSQIVNDFQKGDIAEGYSVSREKKESFPLTVTSAQKNPTAFYLCASTVGRGSPLFFGSGTQLSVL.

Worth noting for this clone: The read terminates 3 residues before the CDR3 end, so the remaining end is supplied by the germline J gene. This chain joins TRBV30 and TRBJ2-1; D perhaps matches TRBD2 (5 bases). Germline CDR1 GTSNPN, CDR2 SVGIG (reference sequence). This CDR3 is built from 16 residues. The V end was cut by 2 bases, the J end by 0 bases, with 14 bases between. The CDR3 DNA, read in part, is TGTGCCTGGAGTTTCAGCGGCCACAGCTCCTACAATGAG. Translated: CAWSFSGHSSYNE. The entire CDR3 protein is CAWSFSGHSSYNEQFF.

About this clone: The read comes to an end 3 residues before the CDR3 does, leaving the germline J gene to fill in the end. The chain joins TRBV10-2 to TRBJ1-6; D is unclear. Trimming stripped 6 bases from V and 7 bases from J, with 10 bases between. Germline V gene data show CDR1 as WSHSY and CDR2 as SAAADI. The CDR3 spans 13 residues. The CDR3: CASRPIANSPLHF. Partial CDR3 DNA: TGCGCCAGCAGGCCTATAGCGAATTCACCC.

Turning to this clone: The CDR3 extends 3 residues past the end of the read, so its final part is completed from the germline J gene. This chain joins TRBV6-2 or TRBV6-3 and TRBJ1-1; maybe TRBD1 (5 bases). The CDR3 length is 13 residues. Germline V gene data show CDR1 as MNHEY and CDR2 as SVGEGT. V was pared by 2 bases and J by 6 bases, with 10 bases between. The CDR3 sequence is CASSYDLGPEAFF. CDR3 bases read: TGTGCCAGCAGTTACGACCTGGGGCCTGAA.

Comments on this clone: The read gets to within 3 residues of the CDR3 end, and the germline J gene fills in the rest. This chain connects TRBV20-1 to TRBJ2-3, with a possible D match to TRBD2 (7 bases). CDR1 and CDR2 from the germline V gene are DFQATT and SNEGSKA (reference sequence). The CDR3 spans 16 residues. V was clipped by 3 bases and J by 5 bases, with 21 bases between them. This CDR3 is CSARGQGRVPQDTQYF. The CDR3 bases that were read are TGCAGTGCTAGGGGCCAGGGGAGGGTCCCACAAGATACG.

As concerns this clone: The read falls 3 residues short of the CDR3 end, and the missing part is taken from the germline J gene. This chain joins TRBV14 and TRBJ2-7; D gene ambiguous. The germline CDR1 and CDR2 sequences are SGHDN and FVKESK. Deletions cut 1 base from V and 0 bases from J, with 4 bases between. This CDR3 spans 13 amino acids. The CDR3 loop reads CASSQAGSYEQYF. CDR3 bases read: TGTGCCAGCAGCCAAGCAGGCTCCTACGAG. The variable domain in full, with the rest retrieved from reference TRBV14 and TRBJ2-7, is EAGVTQFPSHSVIEKGQTVTLRCDPISGHDNLYWYRRVMGKEIKFLLHFVKESKQDESGMPNNRFLAERTGGTYSTLKVQPAELEDSGVYFCASSQAGSYEQYFGPGTRLTVT.

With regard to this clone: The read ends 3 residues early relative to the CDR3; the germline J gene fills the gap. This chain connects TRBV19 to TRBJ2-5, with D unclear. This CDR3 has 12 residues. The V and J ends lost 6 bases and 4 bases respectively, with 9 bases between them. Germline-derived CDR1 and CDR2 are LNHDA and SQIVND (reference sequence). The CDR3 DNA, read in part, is TGTGCCAGTAGGCAGTCTGGAGAGACC. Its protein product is CASRQSGET. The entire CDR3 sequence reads CASRQSGETQYF.

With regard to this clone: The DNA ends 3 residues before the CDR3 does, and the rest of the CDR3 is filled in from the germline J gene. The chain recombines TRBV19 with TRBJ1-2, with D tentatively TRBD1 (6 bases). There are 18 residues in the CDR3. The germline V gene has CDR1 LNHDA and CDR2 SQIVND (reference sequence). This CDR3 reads CASSLTGPRAIAYNDYTF. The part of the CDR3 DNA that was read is TGTGCCAGTAGCCTGACAGGCCCTCGGGCGATAGCCTACAATGAC.

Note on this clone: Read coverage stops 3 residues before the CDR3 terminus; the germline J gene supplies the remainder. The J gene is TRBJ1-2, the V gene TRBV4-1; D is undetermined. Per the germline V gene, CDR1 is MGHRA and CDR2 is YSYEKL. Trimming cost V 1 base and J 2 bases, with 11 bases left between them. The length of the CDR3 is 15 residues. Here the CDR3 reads CASSQARSVNYGYTF. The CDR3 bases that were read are TGCGCCAGCAGCCAAGCCCGATCAGTAAACTATGGC.

CDR3 region: CASRRPVTGAQTQYF. The part of the CDR3 DNA that was read is TGTGCCAGCAGAAGACCTGTTACAGGGGCCCAGACG. The gene calls are TRBV6-2 or TRBV6-3 and TRBJ2-3; 7 nucleotides agree with TRBD1. The read stops 3 residues short of the end of the CDR3; the missing end is completed from the germline J gene. The CDR3 runs to 15 residues. From germline, CDR1 is MNHEY and CDR2 SVGEGT.

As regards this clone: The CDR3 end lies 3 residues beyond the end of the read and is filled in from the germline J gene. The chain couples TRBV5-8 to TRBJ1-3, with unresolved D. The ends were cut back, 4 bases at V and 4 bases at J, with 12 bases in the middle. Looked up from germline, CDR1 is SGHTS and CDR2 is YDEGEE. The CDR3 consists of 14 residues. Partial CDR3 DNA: TGTGCCAGCAGCCCCGAGGTTACAGGAAACACC. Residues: CASSPEVTGNT. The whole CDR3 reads CASSPEVTGNTIYF.

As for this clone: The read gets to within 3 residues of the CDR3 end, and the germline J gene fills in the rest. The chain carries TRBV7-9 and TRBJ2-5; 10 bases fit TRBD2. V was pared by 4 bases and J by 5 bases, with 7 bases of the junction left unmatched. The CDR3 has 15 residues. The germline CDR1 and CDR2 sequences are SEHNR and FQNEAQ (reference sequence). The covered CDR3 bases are TGTGCCAGCAGCTCAAAAAGCGGGGGGGTCGAGACC. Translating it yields CASSSKSGGVET. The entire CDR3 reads CASSSKSGGVETQYF.

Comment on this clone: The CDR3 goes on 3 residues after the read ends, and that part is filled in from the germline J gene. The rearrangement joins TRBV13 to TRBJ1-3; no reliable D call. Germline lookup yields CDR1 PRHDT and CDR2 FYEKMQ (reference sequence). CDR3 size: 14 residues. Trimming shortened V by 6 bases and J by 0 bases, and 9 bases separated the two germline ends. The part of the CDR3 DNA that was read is TGTGCCAGCAGTCCCCAGGCCTCTGGAAACACC. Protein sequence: CASSPQASGNT. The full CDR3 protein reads CASSPQASGNTIYF.

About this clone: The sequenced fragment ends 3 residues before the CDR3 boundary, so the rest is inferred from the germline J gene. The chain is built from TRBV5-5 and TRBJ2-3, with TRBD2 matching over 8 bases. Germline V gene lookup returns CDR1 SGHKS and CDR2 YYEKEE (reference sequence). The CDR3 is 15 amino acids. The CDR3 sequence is CASSPGGAPYQPQYF. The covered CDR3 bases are TGTGCCAGCAGCCCCGGGGGGGCCCCATATCAGCCG.